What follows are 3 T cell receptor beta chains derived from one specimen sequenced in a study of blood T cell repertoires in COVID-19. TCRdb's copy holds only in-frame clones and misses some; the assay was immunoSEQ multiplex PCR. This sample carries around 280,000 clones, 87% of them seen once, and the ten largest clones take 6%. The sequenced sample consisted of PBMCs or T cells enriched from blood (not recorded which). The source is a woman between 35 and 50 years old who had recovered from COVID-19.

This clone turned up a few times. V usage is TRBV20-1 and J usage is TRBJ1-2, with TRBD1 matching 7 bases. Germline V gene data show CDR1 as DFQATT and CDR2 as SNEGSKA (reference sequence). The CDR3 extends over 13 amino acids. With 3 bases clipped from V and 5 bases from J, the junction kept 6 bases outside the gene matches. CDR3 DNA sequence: TGCAGTGCTAGTGACAGGGTCGAATATGGCTACACCTTC. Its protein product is CSASDRVEYGYTF.

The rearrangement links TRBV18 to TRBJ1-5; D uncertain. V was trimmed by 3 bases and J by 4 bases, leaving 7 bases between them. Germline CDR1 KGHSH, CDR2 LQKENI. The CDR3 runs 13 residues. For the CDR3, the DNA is TGTGCCAGCTCACCTGACTCGAATCAGCCCCAGCATTTT. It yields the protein CASSPDSNQPQHF.

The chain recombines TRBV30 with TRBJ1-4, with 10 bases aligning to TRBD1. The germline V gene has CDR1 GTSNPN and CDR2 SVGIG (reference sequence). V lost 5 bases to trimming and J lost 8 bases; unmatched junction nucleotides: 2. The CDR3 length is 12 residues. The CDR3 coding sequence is TGTGCCTGGGACAGGGGGCGAGAAAAACTGTTTTTT. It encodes CAWDRGREKLFF.